This T cell receptor (beta chain) was retrieved from a study of T cells in localized non-small cell lung cancer. General observations from the study: When the top 100 tumor clones were examined, a median around 61 of them also appeared in the adjacent lung, which was paired and uninvolved. Exceeding tumor, uninvolved adjacent lung had the highest T cell clonality. Because sequencing included only one region (of the tumor), heterogeneity remains possible.

A remark on this clone: Antigen specificity is unknown.

TCRdb's table, derived via immunoSEQ multiplex PCR, lists solely in-frame clones and lacks some. The sample includes tens of thousands of clones, 86% of them seen just once. This TCR came from a woman aged 18-49 years with stage III lung adenocarcinoma. The sample in question was peripheral blood, obtained before any cancer treatment.

The CDR3 DNA sequence: TGTGCCAGCAGCCTCCAGGGACAGGGTTACGAAAAACTGTTTTTT. Residues: CASSLQGQGYEKLFF. V is TRBV7-9 and J is TRBJ1-4, with 9 bases fitting TRBD1. Germline-derived CDR1 and CDR2 are SEHNR and FQNEAQ (reference sequence). The CDR3 spans 15 residues. V lost 5 bases, J lost 8 bases, and 9 bases stayed unmatched.